These 20 T cell receptor beta chains originate from one sample sequenced in a study of molecular identifiers for immune sequencing clone quantification. TCRdb re-analysed the PCR reads in MiXCR, keeping a single row per CDR3 protein. The table records about 640,000 distinct CDR3 sequences, roughly 21% of them present only once. Sequencing input: naive CD8+ T cells from blood, with Jurkat cell RNA spiked in. The subset: FACS-sorted CD8+CD4-CCR7+CD45RA+ naive T cells. These receptors all stem from a human donor in good health. Some libraries in this study had Jurkat cell RNA spiked in.

This clonotype was detected many times. The chain couples TRBV29-1 to TRBJ1-2; no reliable D call. CDR3 size: 13 residues. V dropped 6 bases and J dropped 4 bases, with 15 bases sitting between them. CDR1 is SQVTM and CDR2 is ANQGSEA in the germline V gene. CDR3 nucleotide sequence: TGCAGCGTAGAAATTGAATCATCCTATGGCTACACCTTC. This translates into CSVEIESSYGYTF.

In regard to this clonotype: One end of the junction fails to match germline, which may point to a read error. The chain is built from TRBV27 and TRBJ2-5; D remains ambiguous. The CDR3 runs 14 residues. Germline CDR1 is MNHEY and CDR2 is SMNVEV (reference sequence). Here the CDR3 reads CASSILMGEETRYF. The DNA of the CDR3 is TGTGCCAGCAGCATCCTAATGGGCGAAGAGACCCGGTACTTC.

This clonotype was seen ten or more times. This chain joins TRBV15 and TRBJ2-3; D remains ambiguous. Trimming stripped 1 base from V and 4 bases from J, with 18 bases between. Germline loops: CDR1 LNHNV, CDR2 YYDKDF (reference sequence). This CDR3 is 17 amino acids long. The CDR3 nucleotides are TGTGCCACCAGCAGAGTAAGGTTGGGCGGCACCCCAGATACGCAGTATTTT. This translates into CATSRVRLGGTPDTQYF.

In regard to this clonotype: Possible read error: a much larger clone is one base away. The rearrangement uses TRBV29-1 and TRBJ2-2, with 8 positions matching TRBD2. CDR1 is SQVTM, CDR2 ANQGSEA, per germline. The CDR3 is 12 amino acids. CDR3 DNA: TGCAGCGTGCGGACTCTTGCGGGGGGGCTGTTTTTT. The encoded protein is CSVRTLAGGLFF.

This CDR3 is CASSHGTGYTDTQYF. The CDR3 DNA sequence: TGTGCCAGCAGCCATGGGACAGGGTACACAGATACGCAGTATTTT. The J gene is TRBJ2-3, the V gene TRBV14; 9 bases fit TRBD1. CDR3 length: 15 amino acids. With V trimmed by 3 bases and J by 2 bases, 3 bases remained unmatched. In germline, CDR1 is SGHDN, CDR2 FVKESK.

CDR3 nucleotide sequence: TGCGCCAGCAGCTTGGGATTCGACACGTCCATCGAGCAGTACTTC. Translating it yields CASSLGFDTSIEQYF. This chain connects TRBV5-1 to TRBJ2-7; D gene unclear. CDR1 SGHRS and CDR2 YFSETQ come from the germline V gene. V was trimmed by 0 bases and J by 6 bases, leaving 16 bases between them. CDR3 length equals 15 residues.

V is TRBV24-1 and J is TRBJ2-3; D possibly uses TRBD1 or TRBD2 (7 bases each). The ends were cut back, 4 bases at V and 3 bases at J, with 13 bases in the middle. The CDR3 consists of 15 residues. Germline lookup yields CDR1 KGHDR and CDR2 SFDVKD. The CDR3 DNA follows: TGTGCCACCAGTGAAAGACAGGGAGGGACAGATACGCAGTATTTT. Its translation: CATSERQGGTDTQYF.

Ten or more counts support this clonotype. The chain is built from TRBV13 and TRBJ2-7; D is perhaps TRBD1 (6 bases). The CDR3 is made up of 13 amino acids. Germline V lookup: CDR1 PRHDT, CDR2 FYEKMQ (reference sequence). Trimming removed 3 bases at V and 3 bases at J, with 9 bases between. The CDR3 DNA follows: TGTGCCAGCAGCTTTTTACAGGGCTACGAGCAGTACTTC. Protein: CASSFLQGYEQYF. Together with reference TRBV13 and TRBJ2-7, the CDR3 gives the full variable domain: AAGVIQSPRHLIKEKRETATLKCYPIPRHDTVYWYQQGPGQDPQFLISFYEKMQSDKGSIPDRFSAQQFSDYHSELNMSSLELGDSALYFCASSFLQGYEQYFGPGTRLTVT.

This clonotype was detected many times. The chain carries TRBV20-1 and TRBJ2-6; perhaps TRBD1 as D (5 bases). The CDR3 consists of 15 residues. Germline values: CDR1 DFQATT, CDR2 SNEGSKA (reference sequence). The ends were cut back, 3 bases at V and 0 bases at J, with 9 bases in the middle. CDR3 nucleotides: TGCAGTGCTAGGGAACAGGCCTCTGGGGCCAACGTCCTGACTTTC. Amino acids: CSAREQASGANVLTF.

A note on this clonotype: This clone may be a read error of a much larger clone one base away. The chain has TRBV30 and TRBJ2-7, with unresolved D. The CDR3 is made up of 11 amino acids. V lost 4 bases and J 6 bases, leaving 10 bases between the germline ends. Germline assignment: CDR1 GTSNPN and CDR2 SVGIG (reference sequence). CDR3 sequence reads: CAWKELSEQYF. The CDR3 region has the DNA TGTGCCTGGAAGGAGCTTTCCGAGCAGTACTTC.

This clonotype has at least ten counts. V usage is TRBV12-5 and J usage is TRBJ1-1; weak D call: TRBD1 (5 bases). The V gene's germline CDR1 is LGHNT and CDR2 FRNRAP. The CDR3 loop spans 15 amino acids. V lost 5 bases to trimming and J lost 1 base, with 14 bases between them. The CDR3 DNA reads as TGTGCTAGTGGTGAAATAAAGGGGCGGAACACTGAAGCTTTCTTT. Residues: CASGEIKGRNTEAFF.

This clonotype has a handful of counts. This CDR3 is CSARDLQGMNTEAFF. Written as DNA, the CDR3 is TGCAGTGCTAGAGATCTTCAAGGGATGAACACTGAAGCTTTCTTT. The chain has TRBV20-1 and TRBJ1-1; D is undetermined. V was clipped by 0 bases and J by 0 bases, with 11 bases between them. Germline V gene lookup returns CDR1 DFQATT and CDR2 SNEGSKA (reference sequence). The CDR3 spans 15 residues.

The chain recombines TRBV5-8 with TRBJ2-7; the D is unclear. The CDR3 totals 15 residues. CDR1 and CDR2 from the germline V gene are SGHTS and YDEGEE. V was shortened by 0 bases and J by 0 bases, with 10 bases between the two germline ends. CDR3 loop: CASSLVRQSSYEQYF. In DNA, the CDR3 is TGTGCCAGCAGCTTGGTTCGGCAGAGCTCCTACGAGCAGTACTTC.

This clonotype has at least ten counts. V and J are TRBV6-2 or TRBV6-3 and TRBJ2-3, with D tentatively TRBD2 (5 bases). Between the trimmed V and J ends, which lost 7 bases and 0 bases, there was a span of 11 bases. This CDR3 comprises 14 residues. Germline V gene lookup returns CDR1 MNHEY and CDR2 SVGEGT. This chain's CDR3 is CASTDLASTDTQYF. The CDR3 bases are TGTGCCAGCACCGACCTAGCTAGCACAGATACGCAGTATTTT.

Points on this clonotype: Since a much larger clone is just one base distant, this may be a read error. The chain recombines TRBV4-1 with TRBJ2-7; TRBD1 matches at 7 bases. In germline, CDR1 is MGHRA, CDR2 YSYEKL. The CDR3 is made up of 16 amino acids. The CDR3 nucleotides read TGCTCCAGCAGCCCGTTGTATAGGGGGCCTGCCTACGAGCAGTACTTC. Translated, it gives CSSSPLYRGPAYEQYF.

This clonotype was recorded a few times. The chain employs TRBV14 and TRBJ2-5, with D possibly called TRBD1 or TRBD2 (6 bases each). Deletions cut 2 bases from V and 8 bases from J, with 18 bases between. This CDR3 comprises 15 residues. CDR1 and CDR2 from the germline V gene are SGHDN and FVKESK. The CDR3 nucleotides are TGTGCCAGCAGCCAATTAAGGGGGGACCTCCAAACCCAGTACTTC. This gives the protein CASSQLRGDLQTQYF.

This clonotype was detected many times. The chain recombines TRBV29-1 with TRBJ2-3, with D perhaps TRBD2 (5 bases). The CDR3 length is 13 residues. Per the germline V gene, CDR1 is SQVTM and CDR2 is ANQGSEA. Trimming stripped 7 bases from V and 0 bases from J, with 11 bases between. CDR3 amino acids: CSADYPSTDTQYF. The CDR3 DNA sequence: TGCAGCGCTGACTATCCTAGCACAGATACGCAGTATTTT.

The J gene is TRBJ2-2, the V gene TRBV2, with D unresolved. Deletions cut 5 bases from V and 0 bases from J, with 16 bases between. Germline V gene sequence: CDR1 SNHLY, CDR2 FYNNEI. This CDR3 is 17 amino acids long. The CDR3 DNA follows: TGTGCCAGCAGTCTACCAATGGACGGGCCGAACACCGGGGAGCTGTTTTTT. Translated, it gives CASSLPMDGPNTGELFF.

This clonotype has ten or more counts. The chain has TRBV4-1 and TRBJ2-1; tentatively, D is TRBD2 (5 bases). CDR3 length: 16 residues. Germline lookup yields CDR1 MGHRA and CDR2 YSYEKL. Trimming left V 0 bases short and J 2 bases short, with 11 bases between. The CDR3 here is CASSQEGYGTYNEQFF. CDR3 bases: TGCGCCAGCAGCCAAGAAGGATACGGGACCTACAATGAGCAGTTCTTC.

This clonotype came up many times. The chain couples TRBV5-6 to TRBJ1-2; D uncertain. The CDR3 runs 16 residues. Trimming stripped 1 base from V and 2 bases from J, with 15 bases between. The germline CDR1 and CDR2 sequences are SGHDT and YYEEEE. The CDR3 is CASSLLQAGPNYGYTF. As DNA, the CDR3 is TGTGCCAGCAGCTTGTTGCAGGCGGGCCCGAACTATGGCTACACCTTC.